Below are 5 T cell receptor beta chains sequenced from a single sample in a study of breast tumors, draining lymph nodes, adjacent tissues. A single record per CDR3 protein comes from TCRdb applying MiXCR to the multiplex PCR reads. The sample records about 200,000 distinct CDR3 sequences, over 25% being singletons. The lymph nodes were axillary draining lymph nodes from breast cancer patients. The sequenced sample was axillary lymph node tissue. These receptors all come from a female donor with breast cancer. Some clones in this sample may be carry-over from other donors' samples.

This clonotype occurred a few times. A read error is possible here, since a much larger clone lies one base away. V gene TRBV4-1 combines with J gene TRBJ2-3, with 7 bases aligning to TRBD2. The CDR3 runs 16 residues. Germline V CDR1 and CDR2: MGHRA, YSYEKL. CDR3 region: CASSQGGLADTDTRYF. For the CDR3, the DNA is TGCGCCAGCAGCCAAGGAGGGCTAGCGGACACAGATACGCGGTATTTT.

Comments on this clonotype: This may come from a read error, since a much larger clone is one base off. The genes are TRBV6-5 and TRBJ2-7; 7 positions agree with TRBD2. The CDR3 consists of 17 residues. The germline V gene has CDR1 MNHEY and CDR2 SVGAGI. The CDR3 loop is CASSYVGSSGLPYEQCF. CDR3 nucleotides: TGTGCCAGCAGTTACGTTGGGAGTAGCGGGCTACCCTACGAGCAGTGCTTC.

This chain links TRBV5-1 with TRBJ2-7; the D is unclear. In germline, CDR1 is SGHRS, CDR2 YFSETQ. The CDR3 loop spans 12 amino acids. V lost 9 bases and J lost 0, with 10 bases in between. The CDR3 DNA is TGCGCCACAGGTGCTAGCTCCTACGAGCAGTACTTC. This sequence encodes CATGASSYEQYF.

The V call is TRBV5-1, the J call TRBJ1-1, with TRBD1 matching 12 bases. V trimming: 4 bases; J trimming: 5 bases; junction bases outside the gene matches: 3. This CDR3 contains 14 residues. In germline, CDR1 is SGHRS, CDR2 YFSETQ. The CDR3 DNA reads as TGCGCCAGCAGCAGGGACAGGGGGCGAACTGAAGCTTTCTTT. Translation: CASSRDRGRTEAFF. The whole variable domain, filled in from reference TRBV5-1 and TRBJ1-1, reads KAGVTQTPRYLIKTRGQQVTLSCSPISGHRSVSWYQQTPGQGLQFLFEYFSETQRNKGNFPGRFSGRQFSNSRSEMNVSTLELGDSALYLCASSRDRGRTEAFFGQGTRLTVV.

Turning to this clonotype: A read error may explain this, as a much larger clone is one base away. V and J are TRBV19 and TRBJ2-7, with 7 bases fitting TRBD1. The CDR3 totals 16 residues. V trimming: 5 bases; J trimming: 4 bases; junction bases outside the gene matches: 14. Germline assignment: CDR1 LNHDA and CDR2 SQIVND (reference sequence). The CDR3 reads CASSPHYRGTAYEQYF. DNA of the CDR3: TGTGCCAGTAGTCCTCATTACAGGGGTACGGCATACGAGCAGTACTTC.